This TCR beta chain was retrieved from a study of long-term antiretroviral therapy in people with HIV. Whole-study results and caveats: Those clones which expanded before ART made up the dominant part of the repertoire at all time points.

Comment on this clone: Its antigen remains unknown.

CDR3 length: 14 amino acids. CDR1 and CDR2 from the germline V gene are MNHEY and SVGAGI. The ends were cut back, 2 bases at V and 2 bases at J, with 7 bases in the middle. A v3.0 immunoSEQ assay was performed at survey level. The protocol was immunoSEQ multiplex PCR, while the TCRdb copy is restricted to in-frame clones and leaves out a portion. The table shows about 25,000 clones, with approximately 83% occurring only once. The sequence came from a man in his thirties or forties with HIV. Sequencing was performed on unsorted PBMCs, taken 0.7 years before starting antiretroviral therapy. This chain connects TRBV6-5 to TRBJ1-5; D is possibly TRBD1 (5 bases). The CDR3 region has the DNA TGTGCCAGCAGTTACGTACAGGGCAATCAGCCCCAGCATTTT. It translates to CASSYVQGNQPQHF.